This T cell receptor (beta chain) is from a study of CD8 T cells in ankylosing spondylitis. TCRdb passed the 5' RACE reads through MiXCR, listing each CDR3 protein once. In the table there are 200,000 or so distinct CDR3 sequences, roughly 13% of which are singletons. This clonotype was seen many times. V was trimmed by 1 base and J by 0 bases, leaving 7 bases between them. Germline assignment: CDR1 DFQATT and CDR2 SNEGSKA (reference sequence). The CDR3 consists of 14 residues. The clonotype comes from a female donor with ankylosing spondylitis or in good health (not recorded which). Sequencing was carried out using blood, either unsorted or a sorted T cell fraction (not recorded which). The chain uses TRBV20-1 and TRBJ1-5; D gene uncertain. CDR3 amino acids: CSARVGDSNQPQHF. The CDR3 DNA reads as TGCAGTGCTAGAGTCGGGGATAGCAATCAGCCCCAGCATTTT.